The 20 T cell receptor beta chains presented below share a single source sample, sequenced in a study of cytomegalovirus exposure and HLA in healthy donors. The PCR contained 60 Vbeta and 13 Jbeta primers. Assay: immunoSEQ multiplex PCR; the TCRdb copy retains only in-frame clones and omits some. The sample yields around 180,000 clones, approximately 84% seen once. Input material: PBMCs. The source is a man between 18 and 35 years old in good health and CMV-seronegative.

Comment on this clone: The junction shows a germline mismatch at one end, possibly a read error. The rearrangement uses TRBV28 and TRBJ1-5; D remains ambiguous. CDR1 is MDHEN and CDR2 is SYDVKM in the germline V gene. The CDR3 runs to 15 residues. DNA of the CDR3: TGTGCCAGCACTTTAACGGGGAATAGCAATCAGCCCCAGCATTTT. Its protein product is CASTLTGNSNQPQHF.

The chain couples TRBV6-5 to TRBJ1-6, with 7 positions matching TRBD1. This CDR3 has 16 amino acids. Trimming took 2 bases from V and 7 from J; bases not matched to a gene: 8. Germline values: CDR1 MNHEY, CDR2 SVGAGI. DNA for the CDR3: TGTGCCAGCAGTTACGGAGTTACAGGGGCCAATTCACCCCTCCACTTT. This encodes CASSYGVTGANSPLHF.

The J gene is TRBJ2-7, the V gene TRBV7-2; D not certain. The CDR3 contains 15 residues. CDR1 and CDR2 from the germline V gene are SGHTA and FQGNSA. V lost 1 base, J lost 5 bases, and 15 bases lay in between. The CDR3 DNA reads as TGTGCCAGCAGCTTAGGATTCGGCGGTGGAAACGAGCAGTACTTC. It encodes CASSLGFGGGNEQYF.

V and J are TRBV30 and TRBJ1-2; 8 bases align to TRBD1. CDR1 is GTSNPN and CDR2 is SVGIG in the germline V gene (reference sequence). V lost 3 bases, J lost 7 bases, and 7 bases stayed unmatched. The CDR3 has 13 residues. The CDR3 sequence: CAWSSGTGAGYTF. The DNA for the CDR3 is TGTGCCTGGAGCTCTGGGACAGGAGCTGGCTACACCTTC.

This rearrangement joins TRBV5-1 to TRBJ2-3; no reliable D call. Per the germline V gene, CDR1 is SGHRS and CDR2 is YFSETQ. Trimming took 0 bases from V and 2 from J, leaving 7 bases between them. The CDR3 spans 14 residues. CDR3 sequence (DNA): TGCGCCAGCAGCTTGGACAGTCCCACAGATACGCAGTATTTT. Protein sequence: CASSLDSPTDTQYF.

The rearrangement joins TRBV19 to TRBJ2-3; D might be TRBD1 (6 bases). From germline, CDR1 is LNHDA and CDR2 SQIVND (reference sequence). Trimming left V 5 bases short and J 1 base short, with 10 bases between. This CDR3 spans 14 amino acids. In DNA, the CDR3 is TGTGCCAGTAGTCTGGGGGCGGGCACAGATACGCAGTATTTT. Translation: CASSLGAGTDTQYF.

V and J are TRBV5-1 and TRBJ2-1; 9 positions agree with TRBD2. The germline gives CDR1 SGHRS, CDR2 YFSETQ. J was trimmed by 6 bases and V by 2 bases; bases with no gene match: 12. The CDR3 covers 17 residues. CDR3 sequence: CASSLGFSGRGGNEQFF. The CDR3 region has the DNA TGCGCCAGCAGCTTAGGGTTTAGCGGGAGAGGGGGCAATGAGCAGTTCTTC.

This rearrangement joins TRBV5-6 to TRBJ2-2; D perhaps matches TRBD2 (6 bases). The CDR3 extends over 16 amino acids. The V gene lost 0 bases and the J gene lost 3 bases, with 12 bases spanning the gap. Germline-derived CDR1 and CDR2 are SGHDT and YYEEEE. The CDR3 region is CASSLVGTGYTGELFF. The CDR3 nucleotides read TGTGCCAGCAGCTTGGTTGGGACTGGGTACACCGGGGAGCTGTTTTTT.

The chain recombines TRBV15 with TRBJ2-7; a possible D gene is TRBD1 (6 bases). Trimming took 3 bases from V and 1 from J, leaving 10 bases between them. Germline CDR1 LNHNV, CDR2 YYDKDF (reference sequence). The CDR3 consists of 14 residues. The CDR3 reads CATSRPGQSYEQYF. CDR3 in DNA: TGTGCCACCAGCAGGCCGGGACAATCCTACGAGCAGTACTTC.

This chain links TRBV5-1 with TRBJ2-7, with D hard to call. From germline, CDR1 is SGHRS and CDR2 YFSETQ. The V end lost 0 bases, the J end lost 6 bases, and 13 bases lay between the germline ends. The CDR3 contains 14 residues. The CDR3: CASSLEDPSGEQYF. The CDR3 DNA reads as TGCGCCAGCAGCTTGGAAGACCCGTCGGGCGAGCAGTACTTC. The full variable domain, completed using reference TRBV5-1 and TRBJ2-7, is KAGVTQTPRYLIKTRGQQVTLSCSPISGHRSVSWYQQTPGQGLQFLFEYFSETQRNKGNFPGRFSGRQFSNSRSEMNVSTLELGDSALYLCASSLEDPSGEQYFGPGTRLTVT.

A few counts support this clone. This chain uses TRBV27 with TRBJ1-5; D is undetermined. The CDR3 consists of 13 residues. CDR1 is MNHEY and CDR2 is SMNVEV in the germline V gene (reference sequence). The ends were cut back, 4 bases at V and 0 bases at J, with 4 bases in the middle. The CDR3 region is CASSSNSNQPQHF. In DNA form, the CDR3 reads TGTGCCAGCAGTTCCAATAGCAATCAGCCCCAGCATTTT.

V usage is TRBV2 and J usage is TRBJ2-7; a possible D gene is TRBD1 (6 bases). The CDR3 sequence is 12 residues long. Germline CDR1 and CDR2: SNHLY and FYNNEI. V was pared by 5 bases and J by 3 bases, with 8 bases between. Written as DNA, the CDR3 is TGTGCCAGCAGTTCGGACAGCTACGAGCAGTACTTC. Its translation is CASSSDSYEQYF.

The chain uses TRBV27 and TRBJ2-1, with 12 bases fitting TRBD2. Trimming removed 8 bases from V and 4 bases from J; junction bases left unmatched: 12. Per the germline V gene, CDR1 is MNHEY and CDR2 is SMNVEV (reference sequence). This CDR3 region has 17 residues. The CDR3, as DNA: TGTGCCAGCCGAACGCGACTAGCGGGGGAGACTTACAATGAGCAGTTCTTC. It codes for CASRTRLAGETYNEQFF.

V usage is TRBV19 and J usage is TRBJ2-3; a possible D gene is TRBD2 (6 bases). Trimming removed 5 bases at V and 4 bases at J, with 13 bases between. This CDR3 contains 14 residues. The germline V gene encodes CDR1 LNHDA and CDR2 SQIVND (reference sequence). The CDR3 protein is CASSPTGRPDTQYF. Written as DNA, the CDR3 is TGTGCCAGTAGTCCCACGGGGAGGCCAGATACGCAGTATTTT.

The chain uses TRBV15 and TRBJ1-1, with 7 bases lining up with TRBD1. Germline V gene lookup returns CDR1 LNHNV and CDR2 YYDKDF (reference sequence). Trimming took 4 bases from V and 5 from J; bases not matched to a gene: 7. The CDR3 loop spans 14 amino acids. The CDR3 region has the DNA TGTGCCACCAGCAAGGAGGGGGCAGGGACTGAAGCTTTCTTT. It specifies CATSKEGAGTEAFF.

CDR3 nucleotides: TGTGCCAGCACCTCTAGGGGTGCGGGGGACACCATATATTTT. Translating it yields CASTSRGAGDTIYF. The chain combines TRBV7-9 with TRBJ1-3, with D possibly being TRBD1 (5 bases). The germline gives CDR1 SEHNR, CDR2 FQNEAQ (reference sequence). There are 14 residues in the CDR3. The V and J ends lost 7 bases and 8 bases respectively, with 18 bases between them.

A few counts support this clone. The chain employs TRBV5-4 and TRBJ2-5; 8 bases fit TRBD2. The trim removed 0 bases at V and 4 bases at J, leaving 5 bases unmatched. CDR1 and CDR2 (germline): SGHNT, YYREEE (reference sequence). CDR3 length: 15 amino acids. Written as DNA, the CDR3 is TGTGCCAGCAGCTTGGCAGCGGGAGTAGGAGAGACCCAGTACTTC. Protein: CASSLAAGVGETQYF.

The chain has TRBV25-1 and TRBJ1-4; D is possibly TRBD1 (5 bases). The V end was cut by 6 bases, the J end by 6 bases, with 14 bases between. The CDR3 extends over 14 amino acids. The V gene's germline CDR1 is MGHDK and CDR2 SYGVNS. The CDR3 reads CASRSGWGDEKLFF. The CDR3 nucleotides are TGTGCCAGCAGATCCGGGTGGGGGGATGAAAAACTGTTTTTT.

This chain joins TRBV7-6 and TRBJ1-1; D may be TRBD1 (5 bases). The CDR3 is 12 amino acids. Trimming removed 3 bases from V and 8 bases from J, with 10 bases in between. Germline values: CDR1 SGHVS, CDR2 FNYEAQ. CDR3 protein: CASSLGGGEAFF. The DNA for the CDR3 is TGTGCCAGCAGCTTGGGGGGAGGAGAAGCTTTCTTT. Complete variable domain (other parts from reference TRBV7-6 and TRBJ1-1): GAGVSQSPRYKVTKRGQDVALRCDPISGHVSLYWYRQALGQGPEFLTYFNYEAQQDKSGLPNDRFSAERPEGSISTLTIQRTEQRDSAMYRCASSLGGGEAFFGQGTRLTVV.

The chain uses TRBV2 and TRBJ1-1, with TRBD1 as a possible D gene (5 bases). Germline V gene data show CDR1 as SNHLY and CDR2 as FYNNEI. Trimming removed 10 bases at V and 7 bases at J, with 37 bases between. The CDR3 totals 19 residues. CDR3 sequence reads: CATQELGGLRGRQRDEAFF. The CDR3 DNA reads TGTGCCACCCAAGAGCTCGGGGGGTTAAGAGGTAGACAACGCGATGAAGCTTTCTTT.